Listed below are T cell receptor beta chains from one sample, sequenced in a study of blood T cell repertoires in COVID-19. Clones were sequenced by immunoSEQ multiplex PCR, and TCRdb holds only the in-frame ones, with some missing. Seen here are about 220,000 clones, roughly four fifths observed once, and the top ten hold about 1.3%. Sequenced input: PBMCs or T cells enriched from blood (not recorded which). These receptors came from a woman in her 40s with acute COVID-19. CDR3s include the opening cysteine and the closing phenylalanine or tryptophan. The order of the fields is CDR3 protein, V gene, J gene, clone size. Size is omitted from some rows. Given values are once, few, many or a class for expanded clones.

CAISGIAGGGEQYF	TRBV10-3	TRBJ2-7	-
CASRRPGAFGHGYTF	TRBV19	TRBJ1-2	-
CASSLDASGSYNEQFF	TRBV5-4	TRBJ2-1	once
CASSSLSGLNTEAFF	TRBV7-9	TRBJ1-1	-
CASSLRGTNEKLFF	TRBV28	TRBJ1-4	-
CASSLENFSAGYTF	TRBV11-2	TRBJ1-2	-
CASSSRLTGFYEQYF	TRBV11-2	TRBJ2-7	-
CASSEGVNTGELFF	TRBV5-1	TRBJ2-2	-
CASSQDREWNYEQYF	TRBV4-3	TRBJ2-7	once
CASSLAGEAYEQYF	TRBV7-2	TRBJ2-7	-
CASSLNSRETQYF	TRBV7-3	TRBJ2-5	-
CASSPGTGNEKLFF	TRBV7-9	TRBJ1-4	-
CASSPIGTSGGASYNEQFF	TRBV5-1	TRBJ2-1	-
CASSLAPNSRGNGYTF	TRBV5-5	TRBJ1-2	many
CASSLNGQVQFF	TRBV7-9	TRBJ2-1	-
CASSQVAATGGPYEQYF	TRBV4-3	TRBJ2-7	once
CASSLGTYKFF	TRBV28	TRBJ2-1	-
CASSLLVGRQETQYF	TRBV28	TRBJ2-5	-
CASSDQGRGSYEQYF	TRBV2	TRBJ2-7	-
CASSPGTGGAGLYGYTF	TRBV18	TRBJ1-2	-
CATQQGRRGYTF	TRBV2	TRBJ1-2	-
CASSLGGLNTEAFF	TRBV7-3	TRBJ1-1	many
CASLPGQTYEQYF	TRBV6-5	TRBJ2-7	-
CASSLPRLGHTIYF	TRBV11-2	TRBJ1-3	-
CAWRRDRAVDGYTF	TRBV30	TRBJ1-2	-
CAASGGVGNEQFF	TRBV18	TRBJ2-1	-
CASSLLGGDTIYF	TRBV4-3	TRBJ1-3	-
CATSDLADTQYF	TRBV24-1	TRBJ2-3	-
CASSYLLFGNTGELFF	TRBV6-2/TRBV6-3	TRBJ2-2	-
CASSVTSGGYEQYF	TRBV6-1	TRBJ2-7	-
CASSLQGLAIWQYF	TRBV28	TRBJ2-7	-
CASSSSRSSYNEQFF	TRBV7-8	TRBJ2-1	-
CASSLSLLGETQYF	TRBV5-6	TRBJ2-5	-
CASSFYSSRGEKRSIVSYNEQFF	TRBV27	TRBJ2-1	once
CASGRDSENSPLHF	TRBV4-1	TRBJ1-6	-
CATSRDRLQGGDHEQYF	TRBV15	TRBJ2-7	many
CASKTGDNTEAFF	TRBV4-1	TRBJ1-1	-
CASSPFISPTTGEQFF	TRBV5-4	TRBJ2-1	-
CATAVAGVSDTQYF	TRBV15	TRBJ2-3	once
CASSPPGLAQETQYF	TRBV18	TRBJ2-5	-
CASSVGPLAITYEQYF	TRBV9	TRBJ2-7	few
CASSIDMGKIYGYTF	TRBV19	TRBJ1-2	few
CASSGLAGVTYEQYF	TRBV2	TRBJ2-7	-
CASSRQGPNNSPLHF	TRBV6-2/TRBV6-3	TRBJ1-6	-
CASSPGQGRNEKLFF	TRBV4-3	TRBJ1-4	-
CASSLVGQGGRLRERVGTEAFF	TRBV5-1	TRBJ1-1	-
CASSLQNTEAFF	TRBV28	TRBJ1-1	once
CASSQDLGRASYEQYF	TRBV4-3	TRBJ2-7	once
CASEPGTEAFF	TRBV30	TRBJ1-1	-
CSASPGLAETQYF	TRBV29-1	TRBJ2-5	-
CASSLSPRALFMGEQYF	TRBV7-2	TRBJ2-7	-
CASSSRVSGNTIYF	TRBV5-4	TRBJ1-3	-
CASSLQGKNEQFF	TRBV4-3	TRBJ2-1	-
CASSFGTGSQPQHF	TRBV7-9	TRBJ1-5	-
CATSATNEGVPRSTDTQYF	TRBV24-1	TRBJ2-3	once
CASTAPGRAQGFEAFF	TRBV2	TRBJ1-1	-
CASSHEPYGYTF	TRBV4-1	TRBJ1-2	-
CASSSTENEQYF	TRBV7-9	TRBJ2-7	many